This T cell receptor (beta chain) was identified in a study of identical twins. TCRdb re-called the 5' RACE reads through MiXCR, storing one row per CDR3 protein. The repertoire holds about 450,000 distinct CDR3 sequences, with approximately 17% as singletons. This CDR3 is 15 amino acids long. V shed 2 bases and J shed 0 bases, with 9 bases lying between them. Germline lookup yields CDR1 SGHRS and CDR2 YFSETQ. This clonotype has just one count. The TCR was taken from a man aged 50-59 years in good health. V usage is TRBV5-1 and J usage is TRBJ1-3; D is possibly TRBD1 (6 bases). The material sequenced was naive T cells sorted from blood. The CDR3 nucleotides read TGCGCCAGCAGCTTACAGGGTAACTCTGGAAACACCATATATTTT. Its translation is CASSLQGNSGNTIYF.